A single sample gave rise to the 2 T cell receptor beta chains below, sequenced in a study of T cells in localized non-small cell lung cancer. TCRdb keeps only in-frame clones here, not all; method: immunoSEQ multiplex PCR. The profile shows around 140,000 clones, roughly 90% of them singletons. Sequenced material: peripheral blood, taken before any cancer treatment. All receptors come from a female donor older than 55 with stage I lung adenocarcinoma.

The chain is built from TRBV5-1 and TRBJ2-1, with D maybe TRBD2 (5 bases). This CDR3 comprises 14 residues. Germline CDR1 and CDR2: SGHRS and YFSETQ. Trimming left V 4 bases short and J 5 bases short, with 13 bases between. CDR3 DNA: TGCGCCAGCAGCCCCGGGCTAGCTAACAATGAGCAGTTCTTC. Amino acids: CASSPGLANNEQFF.

The chain recombines TRBV7-2 with TRBJ2-7; the D is unclear. This CDR3 comprises 12 residues. Deletions cut 5 bases from V and 4 bases from J, with 9 bases between. Germline loops: CDR1 SGHTA, CDR2 FQGNSA. This CDR3 is CASSPPLYEQYF. As DNA, the CDR3 is TGTGCCAGCAGCCCCCCTCTTTACGAGCAGTACTTC.